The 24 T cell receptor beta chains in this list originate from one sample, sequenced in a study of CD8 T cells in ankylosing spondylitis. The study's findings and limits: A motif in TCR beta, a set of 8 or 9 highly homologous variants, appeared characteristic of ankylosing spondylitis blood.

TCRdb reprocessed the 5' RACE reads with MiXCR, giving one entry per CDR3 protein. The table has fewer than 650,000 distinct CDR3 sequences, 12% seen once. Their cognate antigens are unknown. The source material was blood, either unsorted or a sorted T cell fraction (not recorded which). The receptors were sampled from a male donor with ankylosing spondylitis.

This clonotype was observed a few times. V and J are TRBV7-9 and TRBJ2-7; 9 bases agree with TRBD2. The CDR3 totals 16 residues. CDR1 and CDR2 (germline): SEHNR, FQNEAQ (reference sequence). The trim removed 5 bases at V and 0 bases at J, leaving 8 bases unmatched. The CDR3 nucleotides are TGTGCCAGCAGCCCAGCACTAGCGGGTAGCTCCTACGAGCAGTACGTC. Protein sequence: CASSPALAGSSYEQYV.

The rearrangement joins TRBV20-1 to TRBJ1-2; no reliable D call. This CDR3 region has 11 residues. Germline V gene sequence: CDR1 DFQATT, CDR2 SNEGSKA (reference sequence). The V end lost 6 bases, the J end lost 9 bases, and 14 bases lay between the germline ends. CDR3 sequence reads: CSAGGSGCYTF. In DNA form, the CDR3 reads TGCAGTGCCGGCGGGTCGGGTTGCTACACCTTC.

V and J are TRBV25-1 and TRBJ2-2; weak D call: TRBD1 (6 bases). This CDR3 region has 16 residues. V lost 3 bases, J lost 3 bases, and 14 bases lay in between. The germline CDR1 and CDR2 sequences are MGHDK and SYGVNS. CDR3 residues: CASSDGFRGYTGELFF. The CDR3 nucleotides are TGTGCCAGCAGTGATGGGTTTAGGGGGTACACCGGGGAGCTGTTTTTT.

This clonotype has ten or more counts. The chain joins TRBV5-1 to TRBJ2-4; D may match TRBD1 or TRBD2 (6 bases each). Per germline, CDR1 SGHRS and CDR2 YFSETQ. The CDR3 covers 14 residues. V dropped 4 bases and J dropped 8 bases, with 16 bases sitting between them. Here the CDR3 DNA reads TGCGCCAGCAGCCGAGTAGGGGGAGGAGACATTCAGTACTTC. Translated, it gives CASSRVGGGDIQYF.

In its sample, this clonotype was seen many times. CDR3 sequence reads: CASSRSGQGNEKLFF. The DNA for the CDR3 is TGTGCCAGCAGCCGTTCCGGACAGGGGAATGAAAAACTGTTTTTT. This chain uses TRBV3-1 with TRBJ1-4, with TRBD1 matching over 9 bases. Losses at the gene ends were 4 bases for V and 5 bases for J; bases not matched to a gene: 5. Germline CDR1 is LGHDT and CDR2 is YNNKEL (reference sequence). The CDR3 extends over 15 amino acids.

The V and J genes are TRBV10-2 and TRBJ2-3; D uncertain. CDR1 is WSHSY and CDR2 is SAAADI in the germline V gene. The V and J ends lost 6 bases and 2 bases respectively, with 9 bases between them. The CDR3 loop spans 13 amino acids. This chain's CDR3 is CASRGLDTDTQYF. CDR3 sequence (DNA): TGCGCCAGCAGAGGGCTCGACACAGATACGCAGTATTTT.

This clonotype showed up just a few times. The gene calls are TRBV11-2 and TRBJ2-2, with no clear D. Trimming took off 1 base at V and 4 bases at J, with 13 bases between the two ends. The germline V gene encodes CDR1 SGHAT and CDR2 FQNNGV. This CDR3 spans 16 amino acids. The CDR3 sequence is CASSLVWGSFTGELFF. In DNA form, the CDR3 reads TGTGCCAGCAGCTTAGTTTGGGGTTCCTTCACCGGGGAGCTGTTTTTT. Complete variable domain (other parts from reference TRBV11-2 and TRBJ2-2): EAGVAQSPRYKIIEKRQSVAFWCNPISGHATLYWYQQILGQGPKLLIQFQNNGVVDDSQLPKDRFSAERLKGVDSTLKIQPAKLEDSAVYLCASSLVWGSFTGELFFGEGSRLTVL.

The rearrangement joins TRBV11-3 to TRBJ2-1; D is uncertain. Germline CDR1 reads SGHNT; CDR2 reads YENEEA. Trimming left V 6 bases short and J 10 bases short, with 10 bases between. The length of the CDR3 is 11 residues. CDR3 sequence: CASSSFGEQFF. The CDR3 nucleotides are TGTGCCAGCAGTTCCTTTGGAGAGCAGTTCTTC.

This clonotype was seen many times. In DNA form, the CDR3 reads TGTGCCAGCAGCCAAGAAACCGGGACCAGAAACACTGAAGCTTTCTTT. It is translated as CASSQETGTRNTEAFF. The V and J genes are TRBV4-2 and TRBJ1-1; D is possibly TRBD1 (5 bases). Trimming removed 0 bases from V and 2 bases from J, with 13 bases in between. The CDR3 has 16 residues. CDR1 and CDR2 from the germline V gene are LGHNA and YNFKEQ.

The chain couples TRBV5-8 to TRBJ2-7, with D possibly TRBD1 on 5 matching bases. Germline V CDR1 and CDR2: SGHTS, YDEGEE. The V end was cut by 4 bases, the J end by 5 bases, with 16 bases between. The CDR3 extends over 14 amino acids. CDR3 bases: TGTGCCAGCAGCCCTTACGTCAGGGCAAACGAGCAGTACTTC. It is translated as CASSPYVRANEQYF.

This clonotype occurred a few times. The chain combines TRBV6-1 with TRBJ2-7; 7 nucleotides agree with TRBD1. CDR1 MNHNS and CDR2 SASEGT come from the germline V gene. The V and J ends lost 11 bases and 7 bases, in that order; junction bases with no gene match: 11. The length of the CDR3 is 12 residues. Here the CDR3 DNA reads TGTGCCGCAGGGGGTCCTTTGGGAGAGCAGTACGTC. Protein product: CAAGGPLGEQYV.

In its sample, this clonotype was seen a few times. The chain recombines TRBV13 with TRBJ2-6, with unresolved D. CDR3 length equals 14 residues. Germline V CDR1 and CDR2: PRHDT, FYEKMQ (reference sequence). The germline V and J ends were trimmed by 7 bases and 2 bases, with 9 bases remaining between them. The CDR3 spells CASTRLAGANVLTF. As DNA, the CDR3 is TGTGCCAGCACCAGACTGGCTGGGGCCAACGTCCTGACTTTC. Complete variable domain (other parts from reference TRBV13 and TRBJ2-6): AAGVIQSPRHLIKEKRETATLKCYPIPRHDTVYWYQQGPGQDPQFLISFYEKMQSDKGSIPDRFSAQQFSDYHSELNMSSLELGDSALYFCASTRLAGANVLTFGAGSRLTVL.

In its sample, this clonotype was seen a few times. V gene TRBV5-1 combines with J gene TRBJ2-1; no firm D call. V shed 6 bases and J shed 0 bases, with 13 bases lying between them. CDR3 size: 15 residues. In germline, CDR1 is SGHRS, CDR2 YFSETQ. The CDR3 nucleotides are TGCGCCAGCACCATTTCACCGGCCTCCTACAATGAGCAGTTCTTC. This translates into CASTISPASYNEQFF.

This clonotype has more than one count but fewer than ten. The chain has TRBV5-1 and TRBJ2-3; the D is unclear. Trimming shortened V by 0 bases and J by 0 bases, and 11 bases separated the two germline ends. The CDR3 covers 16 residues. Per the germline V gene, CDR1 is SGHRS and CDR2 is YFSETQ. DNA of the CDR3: TGCGCCAGCAGCTTGGCAACCGGAACTAGCACAGATACGCAGTATTTT. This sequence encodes CASSLATGTSTDTQYF.

This CDR3 reads CASSLAEGIDSPLHF. DNA of the CDR3: TGCGCCAGCAGCTTGGCCGAGGGCATTGATTCACCCCTCCACTTT. The chain is built from TRBV5-1 and TRBJ1-6; no firm D call. Between the trimmed V and J ends, which lost 0 bases and 8 bases, there was a span of 12 bases. Germline CDR1 SGHRS, CDR2 YFSETQ. The CDR3 sequence is 15 residues long.

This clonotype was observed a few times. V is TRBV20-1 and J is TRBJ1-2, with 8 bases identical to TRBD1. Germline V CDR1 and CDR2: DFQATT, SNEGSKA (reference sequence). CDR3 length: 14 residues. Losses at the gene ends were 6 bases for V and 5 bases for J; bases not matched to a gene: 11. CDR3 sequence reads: CSAPGGVTGYGYTF. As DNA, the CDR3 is TGCAGTGCCCCAGGGGGCGTAACGGGATATGGCTACACCTTC.

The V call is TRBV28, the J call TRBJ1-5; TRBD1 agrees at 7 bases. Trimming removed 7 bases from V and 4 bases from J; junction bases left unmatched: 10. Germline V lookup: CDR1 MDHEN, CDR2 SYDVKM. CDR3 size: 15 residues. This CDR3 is CASNNPPGGNQPQHF. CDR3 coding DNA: TGTGCCAGCAATAACCCCCCAGGGGGGAATCAGCCCCAGCATTTT.

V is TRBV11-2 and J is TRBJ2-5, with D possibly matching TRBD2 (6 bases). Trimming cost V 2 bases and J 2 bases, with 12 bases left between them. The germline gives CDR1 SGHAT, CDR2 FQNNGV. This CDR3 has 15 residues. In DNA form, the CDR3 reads TGTGCCAGCAGCTTATTTCGCGGGGTACAAGAGACCCAGTACTTC. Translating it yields CASSLFRGVQETQYF. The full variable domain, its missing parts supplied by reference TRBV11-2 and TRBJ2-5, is EAGVAQSPRYKIIEKRQSVAFWCNPISGHATLYWYQQILGQGPKLLIQFQNNGVVDDSQLPKDRFSAERLKGVDSTLKIQPAKLEDSAVYLCASSLFRGVQETQYFGPGTRLLVL.

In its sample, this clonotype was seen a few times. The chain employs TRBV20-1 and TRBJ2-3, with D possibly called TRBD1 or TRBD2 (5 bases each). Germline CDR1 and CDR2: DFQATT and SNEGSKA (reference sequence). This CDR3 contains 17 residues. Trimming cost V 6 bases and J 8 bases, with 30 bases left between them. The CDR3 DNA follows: TGCAGTGCCCTTCCGGCCGGGCCGTATGATGTTGGGGGTACGCAGTATTTT. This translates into CSALPAGPYDVGGTQYF.

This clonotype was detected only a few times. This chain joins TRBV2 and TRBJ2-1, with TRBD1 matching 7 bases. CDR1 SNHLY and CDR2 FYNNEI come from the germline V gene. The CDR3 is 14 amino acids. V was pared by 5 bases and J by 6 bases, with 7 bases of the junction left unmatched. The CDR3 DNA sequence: TGTGCCAGCAGTCTGACAGGGACCCTCAATGAGCAGTTCTTC. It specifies CASSLTGTLNEQFF. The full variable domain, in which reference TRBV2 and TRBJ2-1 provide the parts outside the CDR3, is EPEVTQTPSHQVTQMGQEVILRCVPISNHLYFYWYRQILGQKVEFLVSFYNNEISEKSEIFDDQFSVERPDGSNFTLKIRSTKLEDSAMYFCASSLTGTLNEQFFGPGTRLTVL.

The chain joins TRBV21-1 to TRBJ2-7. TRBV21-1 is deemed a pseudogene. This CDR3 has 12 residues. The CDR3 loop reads CASKLGSYEQYV. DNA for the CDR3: TGTGCCAGCAAATTGGGCTCCTACGAGCAGTACGTC.

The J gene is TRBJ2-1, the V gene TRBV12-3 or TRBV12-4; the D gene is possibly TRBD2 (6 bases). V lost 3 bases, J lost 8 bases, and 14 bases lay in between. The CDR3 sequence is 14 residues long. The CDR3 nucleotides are TGTGCCAGCAGTTTTACCGGTTCGGGGGATGAGCAGTTCTTC. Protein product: CASSFTGSGDEQFF.

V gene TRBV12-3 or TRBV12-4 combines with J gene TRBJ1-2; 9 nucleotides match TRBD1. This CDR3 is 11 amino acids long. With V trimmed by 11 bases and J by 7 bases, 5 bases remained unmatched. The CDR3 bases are TGTGCCCGTACAGGGGGCAGTGGCTACACCTTC. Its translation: CARTGGSGYTF.

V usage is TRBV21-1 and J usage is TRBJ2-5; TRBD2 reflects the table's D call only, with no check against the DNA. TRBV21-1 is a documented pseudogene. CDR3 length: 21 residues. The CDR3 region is CASSKAVPQTSGRARGETQYF. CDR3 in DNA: TGTGCCAGCAGCAAAGCGGTCCCACAGACTAGCGGGAGGGCCAGAGGAGAGACCCAGTACTTC.